Each of the 27 T cell receptor beta chains below was sequenced from the same sample in a study of T cell responses to AZD1222 COVID-19 vaccine. TCRdb's table, derived via immunoSEQ multiplex PCR, lists solely in-frame clones and lacks some. The sample has about 150,000 clones, around nine tenths seen once. This sample comprised peripheral blood, obtained 28 days after the second AZD1222 dose. Receptors were obtained from an adult who received the AZD1222 COVID-19 vaccine.

The gene calls are TRBV20-1 and TRBJ2-7, with D hard to call. V lost 5 bases and J 8 bases, leaving 13 bases between the germline ends. Germline assignment: CDR1 DFQATT and CDR2 SNEGSKA (reference sequence). The CDR3 is 11 amino acids. CDR3: CSASSSRQQYF. The CDR3 nucleotides read TGCAGTGCTTCCTCCTCTCGGCAGCAGTACTTC.

In its sample, this clone was seen once. This sequence joins TRBV9 and TRBJ1-2; D call uncertain. This CDR3 comprises 12 residues. The germline gives CDR1 SGDLS, CDR2 YYNGEE. V was cut by 3 bases and J by 7 bases, with 10 bases left in between. CDR3 region: CASSATVFGYTF. In DNA form, the CDR3 reads TGTGCCAGCAGCGCCACCGTTTTTGGCTACACCTTC.

The chain uses TRBV10-3 and TRBJ2-3; TRBD2 aligns across 13 bases. With V trimmed by 5 bases and J by 2 bases, 4 bases remained unmatched. Germline V gives CDR1 ENHRY, CDR2 SYGVKD. CDR3 length: 16 amino acids. The chain's CDR3 is CAISRTSGGSTDTQYF. In DNA form, the CDR3 reads TGTGCCATCAGTAGGACTAGCGGGGGATCCACAGATACGCAGTATTTT.

J is TRBJ1-1 and V is TRBV14, with 7 bases aligning to TRBD1. In germline, CDR1 is SGHDN, CDR2 FVKESK. V dropped 4 bases and J dropped 8; count of bases not matched to a gene: 13. The CDR3 runs 15 residues. The CDR3 reads CASSPAGQPLKEAFF. The CDR3 DNA sequence: TGTGCCAGCAGCCCGGCGGGACAGCCCTTGAAGGAAGCTTTCTTT.

In this sample, this clone turned up once. The chain carries TRBV3-1 (or the pseudogene TRBV3-2) and TRBJ2-3, with 10 bases that match TRBD2. The V and J ends lost 9 bases and 4 bases, in that order; junction bases with no gene match: 13. Germline assignment: CDR1 LGHDT and CDR2 YNNKEL (reference sequence). The CDR3 is made up of 16 amino acids. This CDR3 is CASFGSGGAGADTQYF. The CDR3 nucleotides read TGTGCCAGTTTCGGGAGCGGGGGGGCCGGAGCAGATACGCAGTATTTT.

This clone has just a few counts. This chain joins TRBV20-1 and TRBJ1-1, with D unresolved. The germline V gene encodes CDR1 DFQATT and CDR2 SNEGSKA (reference sequence). Trimming pared 6 bases from V and 4 bases from J, leaving 6 bases between. The length of the CDR3 is 10 residues. This CDR3 reads CSAPLTEAFF. The CDR3 DNA is TGCAGTGCCCCTCTCACTGAAGCTTTCTTT.

V and J are TRBV2 and TRBJ1-2; no clear D gene. Trimming shortened V by 5 bases and J by 4 bases, and 11 bases separated the two germline ends. The CDR3 is made up of 13 amino acids. Germline V CDR1 and CDR2: SNHLY, FYNNEI. The CDR3, as DNA: TGTGCCAGCAGTCCACAGCCACTCTATGGCTACACCTTC. This translates into CASSPQPLYGYTF.

The CDR3 region is CASSIGQGFGEAFF. CDR3 DNA sequence: TGTGCCAGTAGTATAGGGCAGGGCTTTGGAGAGGCTTTCTTT. The chain uses TRBV19 and TRBJ1-1; D is possibly TRBD1 (5 bases). Trimming took 1 base from V and 11 from J, leaving 17 bases between them. This CDR3 comprises 14 residues. Germline V CDR1 and CDR2: LNHDA, SQIVND (reference sequence).

The J gene is TRBJ1-1, the V gene TRBV19; D gene ambiguous. The CDR3 runs to 15 residues. V was cut by 3 bases and J by 5 bases, with 16 bases left in between. Germline V gene data show CDR1 as LNHDA and CDR2 as SQIVND (reference sequence). CDR3 protein: CASSIHSTGPTEAFF. CDR3 DNA: TGTGCCAGTAGTATCCACTCCACCGGTCCTACTGAAGCTTTCTTT.

V usage is TRBV4-1 and J usage is TRBJ2-2; D ambiguous. CDR3 length equals 15 residues. Trimming shortened V by 0 bases and J by 1 base, and 6 bases separated the two germline ends. Per the germline V gene, CDR1 is MGHRA and CDR2 is YSYEKL. CDR3 DNA: TGCGCCAGCAGCCAAGATCAGAGGAACACCGGGGAGCTGTTTTTT. It encodes CASSQDQRNTGELFF.

V and J are TRBV6-1 and TRBJ2-4; no firm D call. The CDR3 covers 14 residues. Trimming removed 2 bases from V and 4 bases from J, with 9 bases in between. Germline V CDR1 and CDR2: MNHNS, SASEGT. DNA for the CDR3: TGTGCCAGCAGTGAATGGCAGGCTAAAAACATTCAGTACTTC. Encoded protein: CASSEWQAKNIQYF.

The chain uses TRBV7-2 and TRBJ1-3; D unresolved. CDR1 SGHTA and CDR2 FQGNSA come from the germline V gene. With 5 bases removed from V and 4 bases from J, the gap between germline ends came to 15 bases. This CDR3 is 15 amino acids long. The CDR3 protein is CASSQRPLLGNTIYF. The CDR3 nucleotides read TGTGCCAGCAGCCAGAGACCCCTATTGGGAAACACCATATATTTT. Filled out from reference TRBV7-2 and TRBJ1-3, the complete variable domain reads GAGVSQSPSNKVTEKGKDVELRCDPISGHTALYWYRQSLGQGLEFLIYFQGNSAPDKSGLPSDRFSAERTGGSVSTLTIQRTQQEDSAVYLCASSQRPLLGNTIYFGEGSWLTVV.

V gene TRBV30 combines with J gene TRBJ1-4; D not resolved. The V end lost 5 bases, the J end lost 4 bases, and 8 bases lay between the germline ends. Germline lookup yields CDR1 GTSNPN and CDR2 SVGIG (reference sequence). The CDR3 is 12 residues long. Here the CDR3 DNA reads TGTGCCTGGGATGTAGATAATGAAAAACTGTTTTTT. Its translation is CAWDVDNEKLFF. Together with reference TRBV30 and TRBJ1-4, the CDR3 gives the full variable domain: SQTIHQWPATLVQPVGSPLSLECTVEGTSNPNLYWYRQAAGRGLQLLFYSVGIGQISSEVPQNLSASRPQDRQFILSSKKLLLSDSGFYLCAWDVDNEKLFFGSGTQLSVL.

The rearrangement uses TRBV6-1 and TRBJ2-7; D assignment may be TRBD1 or TRBD2 (5 bases each). CDR3 length: 15 amino acids. Trimming pared 3 bases from V and 4 bases from J, leaving 16 bases between. Germline lookup yields CDR1 MNHNS and CDR2 SASEGT. The chain's CDR3 is CASSDRLSGGYEQYF. The DNA of the CDR3 is TGTGCCAGCAGTGACCGGTTGAGTGGGGGTTACGAGCAGTACTTC.

This clone was recorded only once. V gene TRBV25-1 combines with J gene TRBJ1-3; tentatively, D is TRBD1 (6 bases). Trimming pared 8 bases from V and 3 bases from J, leaving 17 bases between. Germline values: CDR1 MGHDK, CDR2 SYGVNS. The CDR3 spans 15 residues. The CDR3 bases are TGTGCCAGCGCCCGAGGGGGACTCAGTGGAAACACCATATATTTT. Translation: CASARGGLSGNTIYF.

The CDR3 DNA follows: TGTGCCAGCTCACCACTTTTGTCCGGGGGCACAGATACGCAGTATTTT. It is translated as CASSPLLSGGTDTQYF. This sequence joins TRBV18 and TRBJ2-3, with D maybe TRBD2 (5 bases). The germline V gene encodes CDR1 KGHSH and CDR2 LQKENI. The CDR3 is made up of 16 amino acids. The ends were cut back, 1 base at V and 1 base at J, with 12 bases in the middle.

The V and J genes are TRBV6-5 and TRBJ2-1, with D uncertain. Germline V CDR1 and CDR2: MNHEY, SVGAGI. V shed 5 bases and J shed 5 bases, with 10 bases lying between them. This CDR3 is built from 13 residues. The chain's CDR3 is CASSPNQDNEQFF. In DNA form, the CDR3 reads TGTGCCAGCAGTCCTAACCAAGACAATGAGCAGTTCTTC.

This clone was observed a handful of times. The V gene is TRBV4-1, the J gene TRBJ2-2, with TRBD2 identical over 8 bases. The CDR3 is 18 amino acids. Germline CDR1 and CDR2: MGHRA and YSYEKL. The trim removed 0 bases at V and 5 bases at J, leaving 11 bases unmatched. Here the CDR3 DNA reads TGCGCCAGCAGCCAAGATTGGCGGGCGGGGGGAGAAACCGGGGAGCTGTTTTTT. This codes for CASSQDWRAGGETGELFF.

The gene calls are TRBV5-1 and TRBJ1-2; D is possibly TRBD1 (5 bases). V was trimmed by 8 bases and J by 5 bases, leaving 19 bases between them. The V gene's germline CDR1 is SGHRS and CDR2 YFSETQ. This CDR3 comprises 14 residues. CDR3 region: CAREGREGPYGYTF. The CDR3, as DNA: TGCGCCAGAGAGGGACGGGAAGGACCTTATGGCTACACCTTC.

The count of this clone is one. This chain joins TRBV5-1 and TRBJ2-7; the match to TRBD1 covers 7 bases. V trimming: 4 bases; J trimming: 6 bases; junction bases outside the gene matches: 16. The CDR3 runs 16 residues. CDR1 and CDR2 (germline): SGHRS, YFSETQ. The CDR3 DNA reads as TGCGCCAGCAGCCTCCGACAGGGAGACGGGGCCACCGAGCAGTACTTC. This gives the protein CASSLRQGDGATEQYF.

A few counts support this clone. The chain has TRBV2 and TRBJ1-5, with D perhaps TRBD1 (5 bases). CDR1 SNHLY and CDR2 FYNNEI come from the germline V gene. The CDR3 sequence is 13 residues long. The V gene lost 3 bases and the J gene lost 4 bases, with 7 bases spanning the gap. The CDR3 coding sequence is TGTGCCAGCAGTGAGGGGGAAAATCAGCCCCAGCATTTT. Its protein product is CASSEGENQPQHF. The full variable domain, its missing parts supplied by reference TRBV2 and TRBJ1-5, is EPEVTQTPSHQVTQMGQEVILRCVPISNHLYFYWYRQILGQKVEFLVSFYNNEISEKSEIFDDQFSVERPDGSNFTLKIRSTKLEDSAMYFCASSEGENQPQHFGDGTRLSIL.

This chain uses TRBV19 with TRBJ1-1; D gene ambiguous. Germline V gene data show CDR1 as LNHDA and CDR2 as SQIVND (reference sequence). The germline V and J ends were trimmed by 5 bases and 10 bases, with 17 bases remaining between them. The CDR3 runs 13 residues. The CDR3 coding sequence is TGTGCCAGTAGTTCAACCGGAGCCCCCGCAGCTTTCTTT. This encodes CASSSTGAPAAFF. Using reference TRBV19 and TRBJ1-1 for the parts outside the CDR3, the full variable domain is DGGITQSPKYLFRKEGQNVTLSCEQNLNHDAMYWYRQDPGQGLRLIYYSQIVNDFQKGDIAEGYSVSREKKESFPLTVTSAQKNPTAFYLCASSSTGAPAAFFGQGTRLTVV.

The V call is TRBV6-5, the J call TRBJ1-2; TRBD1 matches at 9 bases. With V trimmed by 0 bases and J by 2 bases, 4 bases remained unmatched. Germline CDR1 reads MNHEY; CDR2 reads SVGAGI. CDR3 length equals 16 residues. CDR3 region: CASSYSGTGSNYGYTF. CDR3 sequence (DNA): TGTGCCAGCAGTTACTCCGGGACAGGGTCAAACTATGGCTACACCTTC.

V usage is TRBV3-1 (or the pseudogene TRBV3-2) and J usage is TRBJ2-7, with D possibly matching TRBD2 (5 bases). CDR3 length equals 15 residues. CDR1 is LGHDT, CDR2 YNNKEL, per germline (reference sequence). Trimming shortened V by 0 bases and J by 6 bases, and 15 bases separated the two germline ends. The CDR3 DNA is TGTGCCAGCAGCCAAGAGTTACCGGGATACGGCGAGCAGTACTTC. Its protein is CASSQELPGYGEQYF.

In DNA, the CDR3 is TGTGCCGCCGCCAGAGGGGGAGATACGCAGTATTTT. Amino acids: CAAARGGDTQYF. This rearrangement joins TRBV12-3 or TRBV12-4 to TRBJ2-3; tentatively, D is TRBD1 (6 bases). V was clipped by 11 bases and J by 5 bases, with 14 bases between them. The CDR3 has 12 residues.

The chain joins TRBV11-2 to TRBJ2-7, with 7 bases aligning to TRBD1. The CDR3 is 14 residues long. The V gene's germline CDR1 is SGHAT and CDR2 FQNNGV. V was pared by 1 base and J by 6 bases, with 6 bases of the junction left unmatched. For the CDR3, the DNA is TGTGCCAGCAGCTTAGGCGACAGGGCAGGCGAGCAGTACTTC. It is translated as CASSLGDRAGEQYF.

V and J are TRBV7-2 and TRBJ1-3; perhaps TRBD1 as D (5 bases). In germline, CDR1 is SGHTA, CDR2 FQGNSA. CDR3 size: 16 residues. V dropped 1 base and J dropped 0 bases, with 10 bases sitting between them. The CDR3 is CASSLGRGLSGNTIYF. As DNA, the CDR3 is TGTGCCAGCAGCTTAGGAAGGGGCCTCTCTGGAAACACCATATATTTT.